The present T cell receptor (beta chain) was sequenced within a study of T cell repertoires in cytomegalovirus infection. General study findings and limits: Adding up the frequency of public TCR beta families identified people who carried CMV plus the relevant HLA. HLA-C-restricted, CMV-specific TCR beta clonotypes were dominant ex vivo.

CDR3 length: 12 residues. The V end was cut by 3 bases, the J end by 4 bases, with 3 bases between. The V gene's germline CDR1 is SGHTA and CDR2 FQGTGA. TCRdb independently ran MiXCR on the reads; one entry per CDR3 protein. The sample has some 38,000 distinct CDR3 sequences, 52% seen once. Comment on this clonotype: The antigen is unknown.

Sequencing was performed on CD8+ T cells from cultured PBMCs, taken from culture after CMV antigen stimulation. The V gene is TRBV7-3, the J gene TRBJ2-2; D not certain. This receptor was obtained from a human donor in good health (CMV status not recorded). Some clones in this sample may be carry-over from other donors' samples. The chain's CDR3 is CASSLITGELFF. The CDR3 coding sequence is TGTGCCAGCAGCTTGATCACCGGGGAGCTGTTTTTT.